This T cell receptor beta chain was captured in a study of spatial heterogeneity in lung cancer. This clonotype was seen at least ten times. Time point in this sample: sample taken at primary tumor resection. Whole RNA, which was extracted from tumor, nontumor lung tissue or frozen PBMC, was sequenced without any cell sorting. The junction had 11 bases not matched to a gene; V was cut back by 7 bases and J by 8 bases. From germline, CDR1 is LNHDA and CDR2 SQIVND (reference sequence). This CDR3 has 14 amino acids. MiXCR, applied by TCRdb to the 5' RACE reads, yields one record per CDR3 protein. The table lists about 80,000 distinct CDR3 sequences, approximately 8.1% of them singletons.

Material: PBMCs, obtained at surgery. The receptor was isolated from a male donor with early-stage non-small cell lung cancer. J is TRBJ2-1 and V is TRBV19, with 7 bases lining up with TRBD1. This CDR3 reads CASNRDSARDEQFF. The CDR3 nucleotides are TGTGCCAGTAATCGGGACAGTGCGCGGGATGAGCAGTTCTTC.